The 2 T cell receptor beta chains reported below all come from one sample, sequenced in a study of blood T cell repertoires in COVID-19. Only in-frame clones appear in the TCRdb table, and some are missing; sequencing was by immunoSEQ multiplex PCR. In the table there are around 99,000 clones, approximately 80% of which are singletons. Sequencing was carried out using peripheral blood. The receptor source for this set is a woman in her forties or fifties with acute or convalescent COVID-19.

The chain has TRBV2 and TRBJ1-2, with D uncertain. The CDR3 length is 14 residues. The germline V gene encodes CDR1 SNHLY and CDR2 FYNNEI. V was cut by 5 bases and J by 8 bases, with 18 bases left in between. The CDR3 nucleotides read TGTGCCAGCAGTCTAAGGGCCTTCTCGGGGGGCTACACCTTC. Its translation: CASSLRAFSGGYTF.

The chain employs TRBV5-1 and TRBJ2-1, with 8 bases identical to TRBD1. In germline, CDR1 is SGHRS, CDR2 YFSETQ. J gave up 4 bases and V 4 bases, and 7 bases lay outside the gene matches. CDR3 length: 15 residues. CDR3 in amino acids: CASSRLGTGYNEQFF. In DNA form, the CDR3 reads TGCGCCAGCAGCCGGTTAGGGACAGGTTACAATGAGCAGTTCTTC.